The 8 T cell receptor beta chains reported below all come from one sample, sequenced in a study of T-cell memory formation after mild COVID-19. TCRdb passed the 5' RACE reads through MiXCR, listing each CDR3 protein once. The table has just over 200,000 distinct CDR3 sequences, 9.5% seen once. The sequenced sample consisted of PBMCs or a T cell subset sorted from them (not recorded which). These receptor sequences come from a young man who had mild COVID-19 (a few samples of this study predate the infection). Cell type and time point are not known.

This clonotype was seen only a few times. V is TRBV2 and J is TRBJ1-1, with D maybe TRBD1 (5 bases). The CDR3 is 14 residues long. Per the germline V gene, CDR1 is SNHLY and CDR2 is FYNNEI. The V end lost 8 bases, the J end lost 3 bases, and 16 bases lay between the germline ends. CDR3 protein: CASEVAGGHTEAFF. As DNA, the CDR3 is TGTGCCAGCGAGGTGGCGGGGGGACACACTGAAGCTTTCTTT.

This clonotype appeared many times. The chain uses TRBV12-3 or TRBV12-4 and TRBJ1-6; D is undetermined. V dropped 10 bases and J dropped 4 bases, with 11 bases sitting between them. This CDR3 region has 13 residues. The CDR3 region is CATRTDYNSPLHF. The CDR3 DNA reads TGTGCCACCAGGACCGATTATAATTCACCCCTCCACTTT.

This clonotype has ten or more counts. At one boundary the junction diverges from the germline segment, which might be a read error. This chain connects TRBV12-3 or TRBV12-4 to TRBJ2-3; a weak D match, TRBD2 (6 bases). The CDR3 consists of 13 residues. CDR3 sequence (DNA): TGCGCCAGCAGTTTACGGGGGACAGATACGCAGTATTTT. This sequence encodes CASSLRGTDTQYF.

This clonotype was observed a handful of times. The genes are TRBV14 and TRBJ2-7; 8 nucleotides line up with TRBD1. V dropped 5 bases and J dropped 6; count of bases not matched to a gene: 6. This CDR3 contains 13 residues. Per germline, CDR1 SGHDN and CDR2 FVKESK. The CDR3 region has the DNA TGTGCCAGCAGCTCCAGGGGGCAGGGCGAGCAGTACGTC. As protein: CASSSRGQGEQYV.

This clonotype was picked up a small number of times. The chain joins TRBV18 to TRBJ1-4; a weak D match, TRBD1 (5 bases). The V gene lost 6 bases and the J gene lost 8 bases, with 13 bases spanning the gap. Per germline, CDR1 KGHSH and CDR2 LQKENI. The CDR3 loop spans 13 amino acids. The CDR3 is CASSSAPGEKLFF. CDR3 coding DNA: TGTGCCAGCTCTTCGGCGCCAGGGGAAAAACTGTTTTTT.

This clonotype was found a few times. The CDR3 region has the DNA TGTGCCAGCAGTTTATCCCTCCGGGGCACCTATGGCTACACCTTC. It encodes CASSLSLRGTYGYTF. This chain uses TRBV27 with TRBJ1-2; D may be TRBD1 (5 bases). Trimming removed 0 bases from V and 4 bases from J, with 12 bases in between. The CDR3 totals 15 residues. The V gene's germline CDR1 is MNHEY and CDR2 SMNVEV (reference sequence).

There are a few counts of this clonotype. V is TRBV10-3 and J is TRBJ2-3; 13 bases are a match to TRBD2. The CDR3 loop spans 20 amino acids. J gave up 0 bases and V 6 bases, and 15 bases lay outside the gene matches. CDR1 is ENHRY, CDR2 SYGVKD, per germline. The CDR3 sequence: CAIRKTPGLAGRLSTDTQYF. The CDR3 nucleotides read TGTGCCATCAGAAAGACACCGGGACTAGCGGGGCGGCTTAGCACAGATACGCAGTATTTT.

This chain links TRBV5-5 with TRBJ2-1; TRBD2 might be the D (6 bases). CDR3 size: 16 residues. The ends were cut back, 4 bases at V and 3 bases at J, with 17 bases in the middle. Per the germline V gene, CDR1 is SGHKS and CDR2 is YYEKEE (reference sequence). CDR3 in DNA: TGTGCCAGCAGCGGCGGGGACTCCACAATCTACAATGAGCAGTTCTTC. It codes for CASSGGDSTIYNEQFF.